This T cell receptor (beta chain) was obtained from a study of blood T cell repertoires in COVID-19. Across the study: Specimens from acute and convalescent COVID-19 originated in the United States, Italy and Spain.

Produced via immunoSEQ multiplex PCR; TCRdb's table is partial and in-frame only. Of approximately 100,000 clones in the sample, roughly 90% are singletons; the top ten hold 0.97%. The CDR3 totals 12 residues. Per germline, CDR1 LNHDA and CDR2 SQIVND (reference sequence). Trimming removed 0 bases at V and 7 bases at J, with 6 bases between. This sequence originates from a man aged 55 to 70 with acute or convalescent COVID-19. Material for sequencing was peripheral blood. The chain uses TRBV19 and TRBJ1-2; D remains ambiguous. CDR3 loop: CASSIDRGGYTF. The CDR3 DNA follows: TGTGCCAGTAGTATAGATCGGGGTGGCTACACCTTC.